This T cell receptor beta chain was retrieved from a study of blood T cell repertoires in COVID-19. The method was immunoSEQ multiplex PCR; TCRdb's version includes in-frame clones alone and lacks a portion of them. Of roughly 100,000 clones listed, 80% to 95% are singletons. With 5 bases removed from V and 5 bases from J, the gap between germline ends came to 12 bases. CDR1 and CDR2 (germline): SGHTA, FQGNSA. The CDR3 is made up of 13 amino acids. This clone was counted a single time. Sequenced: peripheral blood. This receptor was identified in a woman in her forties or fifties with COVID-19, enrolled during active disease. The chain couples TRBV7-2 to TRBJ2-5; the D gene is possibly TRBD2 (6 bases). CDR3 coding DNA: TGTGCCAGCAGCAACACCCGGGGGGAGACCCAGTACTTC. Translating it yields CASSNTRGETQYF.